This entry lists 14 T cell receptor beta chains sequenced from one sample in a study of blood T cell repertoires in COVID-19. The repertoire was sequenced with immunoSEQ multiplex PCR; TCRdb's copy has only in-frame clones and lacks some. The repertoire has around 300,000 clones, 80% to 90% of them found once; the top ten carry about 3%. Sequenced input: peripheral blood. The receptors derive from a woman aged 25 to 39 with active or convalescent COVID-19.

The gene calls are TRBV6-2 or TRBV6-3 and TRBJ1-1, with 7 positions matching TRBD1. The CDR3 length is 13 residues. CDR1 and CDR2 (germline): MNHEY, SVGEGT. V shed 0 bases and J 7 bases; nucleotides not matched to a gene: 2. Written as DNA, the CDR3 is TGTGCCAGCAGTTACTCAGGGGGCAGTGAAGCTTTCTTT. Its translation: CASSYSGGSEAFF.

The chain carries TRBV5-1 and TRBJ2-5; D unresolved. With 3 bases removed from V and 1 base from J, the gap between germline ends came to 7 bases. CDR3 length: 13 amino acids. CDR1 is SGHRS, CDR2 YFSETQ, per germline. The CDR3 reads CASSSPPQETQYF. The CDR3 DNA reads TGCGCCAGCAGCTCTCCCCCCCAAGAGACCCAGTACTTC. Full variable domain (missing parts from reference TRBV5-1 and TRBJ2-5): KAGVTQTPRYLIKTRGQQVTLSCSPISGHRSVSWYQQTPGQGLQFLFEYFSETQRNKGNFPGRFSGRQFSNSRSEMNVSTLELGDSALYLCASSSPPQETQYFGPGTRLLVL.

This clone came up a few times. The V gene is TRBV27, the J gene TRBJ2-3; 8 bases agree with TRBD2. CDR1 is MNHEY, CDR2 SMNVEV, per germline (reference sequence). The CDR3 runs 15 residues. With 5 bases clipped from V and 2 bases from J, the junction kept 6 bases outside the gene matches. CDR3 protein: CASSIIAGNTDTQYF. CDR3 DNA sequence: TGTGCCAGCAGTATCATAGCGGGGAACACAGATACGCAGTATTTT.

V and J are TRBV4-2 and TRBJ2-7; 10 nucleotides line up with TRBD2. Unmatched junction bases numbered 7, after V lost 3 bases and J lost 2 bases. The CDR3 has 16 residues. Germline V lookup: CDR1 LGHNA, CDR2 YNFKEQ. CDR3 bases: TGTGCCAGCAGCCAGGAACTAGCGGGGTCGGCCTACGAGCAGTACTTC. Amino acids: CASSQELAGSAYEQYF.

The chain has TRBV6-5 and TRBJ1-1, with a possible D match to TRBD1 (6 bases). This CDR3 has 13 residues. Germline CDR1 is MNHEY and CDR2 is SVGAGI. V lost 5 bases, J lost 8 bases, and 15 bases lay in between. The CDR3 sequence is CASSRGAGREAFF. CDR3 nucleotide sequence: TGTGCCAGCAGTCGGGGGGCCGGCAGGGAAGCTTTCTTT.

This clone came up a few times. V is TRBV6-5 and J is TRBJ1-1; the match to TRBD1 covers 8 bases. This CDR3 comprises 15 residues. Trimming at V came to 2 bases and at J to 2 bases, leaving 4 bases not matched to a gene. Germline V gives CDR1 MNHEY, CDR2 SVGAGI. CDR3 region: CASSYTGQENTEAFF. In DNA form, the CDR3 reads TGTGCCAGCAGTTACACGGGACAGGAAAACACTGAAGCTTTCTTT.

The sample holds one count of this clone. This rearrangement joins TRBV19 to TRBJ1-2; D not certain. V gave up 5 bases and J gave up 8 bases, with 15 bases separating them. CDR1 and CDR2 from the germline V gene are LNHDA and SQIVND (reference sequence). The CDR3 consists of 13 residues. In DNA form, the CDR3 reads TGTGCCAGTAGTTCCGACGGGTATGGGGGCTACACCTTC. It translates to CASSSDGYGGYTF.

V gene TRBV6-4 combines with J gene TRBJ1-2; D call uncertain. This CDR3 is 14 amino acids long. V was clipped by 5 bases and J by 3 bases, with 13 bases between them. Germline assignment: CDR1 MRHNA and CDR2 SNTAGT. CDR3 DNA: TGTGCCAGCAGTCCTGGCATGGCCCACTATGGCTACACCTTC. Its protein is CASSPGMAHYGYTF.

The V gene is TRBV28, the J gene TRBJ1-1, with TRBD1 matching over 7 bases. The length of the CDR3 is 17 residues. CDR1 MDHEN and CDR2 SYDVKM come from the germline V gene. Trimming at V came to 2 bases and at J to 4 bases, leaving 13 bases not matched to a gene. CDR3: CASSLGGRGRSITEAFF. For the CDR3, the DNA is TGTGCCAGCAGTTTAGGCGGGAGGGGGCGTAGTATCACTGAAGCTTTCTTT.

This clone occurred a few times. The chain's CDR3 is CASSSQLAGAPYEQYF. The CDR3 nucleotides read TGTGCCAGCAGTTCGCAGCTAGCGGGGGCGCCCTACGAGCAGTACTTC. The chain combines TRBV6-6 with TRBJ2-7; TRBD2 agrees at 10 bases. This CDR3 contains 16 residues. CDR1 MNHNY and CDR2 SVGAGI come from the germline V gene (reference sequence). Trimming at V came to 4 bases and at J to 2 bases, leaving 8 bases not matched to a gene.

This chain connects TRBV2 to TRBJ2-6; TRBD2 might be the D (5 bases). Trimming took off 5 bases at V and 4 bases at J, with 9 bases between the two ends. Germline V gene data show CDR1 as SNHLY and CDR2 as FYNNEI. The length of the CDR3 is 14 residues. The CDR3 sequence: CASSRDSGANVLTF. The CDR3 DNA reads as TGTGCCAGCAGTCGGGATTCCGGGGCCAACGTCCTGACTTTC.

This chain links TRBV6-5 with TRBJ2-5; possibly TRBD2 for D (7 bases). CDR1 is MNHEY and CDR2 is SVGAGI in the germline V gene. CDR3 length: 14 residues. V dropped 10 bases and J dropped 0 bases, with 15 bases sitting between them. The CDR3 DNA sequence: TGTGCCACCTCTGCGGGGGCGTACCAAGAGACCCAGTACTTC. Translated: CATSAGAYQETQYF.

This chain joins TRBV7-3 and TRBJ2-3, with a tentative D call TRBD2 (5 bases). Germline lookup yields CDR1 SGHTA and CDR2 FQGTGA. The length of the CDR3 is 17 residues. The V gene lost 5 bases and the J gene lost 1 base, with 19 bases spanning the gap. Written as DNA, the CDR3 is TGTGCCAGCAGCGCCACTAGGGCCCTTTCGGGCACAGATACGCAGTATTTT. Its translation is CASSATRALSGTDTQYF.

The chain uses TRBV4-1 and TRBJ1-6; D unclear. Trimming took 0 bases from V and 0 from J, leaving 12 bases between them. CDR3 length equals 18 residues. Germline CDR1 MGHRA, CDR2 YSYEKL. CDR3 in DNA: TGCGCCAGCAGCCAAGATCCGTTGATGAGCTCCTATAATTCACCCCTCCACTTT. Amino acids: CASSQDPLMSSYNSPLHF.